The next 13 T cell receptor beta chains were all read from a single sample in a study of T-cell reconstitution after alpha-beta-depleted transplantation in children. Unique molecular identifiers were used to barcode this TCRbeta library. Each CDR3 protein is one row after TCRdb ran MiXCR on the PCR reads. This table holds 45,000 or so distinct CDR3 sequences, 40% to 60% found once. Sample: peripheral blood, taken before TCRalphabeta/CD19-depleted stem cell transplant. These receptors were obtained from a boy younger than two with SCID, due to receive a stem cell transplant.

The CDR3: CSVGFYNEQFF. The CDR3 region has the DNA TGCAGCGTAGGGTTTTACAATGAGCAGTTCTTC. The gene calls are TRBV29-1 and TRBJ2-1; D uncertain. CDR3 length equals 11 residues. Per germline, CDR1 SQVTM and CDR2 ANQGSEA. The V end was cut by 6 bases, the J end by 4 bases, with 7 bases between.

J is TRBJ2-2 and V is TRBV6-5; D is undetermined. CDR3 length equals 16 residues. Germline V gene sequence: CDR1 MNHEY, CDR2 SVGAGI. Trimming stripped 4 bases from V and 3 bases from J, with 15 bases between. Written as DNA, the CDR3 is TGTGCCAGCAGTTCTGGTCGGGTCCGCCACACCGGGGAGCTGTTTTTT. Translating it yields CASSSGRVRHTGELFF.

CDR3 in amino acids: CATSRDRSGGADTQYF. DNA for the CDR3: TGTGCCACCAGCAGAGATCGAAGCGGGGGTGCGGATACGCAGTATTTT. This chain joins TRBV15 and TRBJ2-3; 8 bases line up with TRBD2. Germline loops: CDR1 LNHNV, CDR2 YYDKDF (reference sequence). This CDR3 comprises 16 residues. Trimming at V came to 0 bases and at J to 6 bases, leaving 8 bases not matched to a gene.

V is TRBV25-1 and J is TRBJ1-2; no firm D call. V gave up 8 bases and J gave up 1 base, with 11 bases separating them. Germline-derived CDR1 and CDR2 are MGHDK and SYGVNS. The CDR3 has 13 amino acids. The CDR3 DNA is TGTGCCAGCGCAACGGGCCTTAACTATGGCTACACCTTC. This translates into CASATGLNYGYTF.

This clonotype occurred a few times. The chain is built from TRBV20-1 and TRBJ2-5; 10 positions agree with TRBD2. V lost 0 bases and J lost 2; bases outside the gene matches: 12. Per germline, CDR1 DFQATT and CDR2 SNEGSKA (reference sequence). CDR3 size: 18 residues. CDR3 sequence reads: CSARDPGGSGGRQETQYF. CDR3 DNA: TGCAGTGCTAGAGATCCGGGGGGTAGCGGGGGGCGGCAAGAGACCCAGTACTTC.

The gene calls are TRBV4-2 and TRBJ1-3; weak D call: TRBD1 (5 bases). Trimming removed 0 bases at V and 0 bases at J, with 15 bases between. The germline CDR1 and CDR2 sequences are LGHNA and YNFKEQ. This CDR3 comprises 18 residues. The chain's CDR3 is CASSQDPPGQGSGNTIYF. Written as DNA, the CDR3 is TGTGCCAGCAGCCAAGATCCCCCAGGGCAGGGCTCTGGAAACACCATATATTTT.

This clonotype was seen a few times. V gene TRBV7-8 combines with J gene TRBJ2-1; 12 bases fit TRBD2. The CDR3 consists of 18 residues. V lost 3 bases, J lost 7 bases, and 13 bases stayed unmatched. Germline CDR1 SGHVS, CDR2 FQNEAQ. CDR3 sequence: CASSLPILGLAGENEQFF. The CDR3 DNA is TGTGCCAGCAGCTTGCCCATCCTGGGACTAGCGGGCGAGAATGAGCAGTTCTTC.

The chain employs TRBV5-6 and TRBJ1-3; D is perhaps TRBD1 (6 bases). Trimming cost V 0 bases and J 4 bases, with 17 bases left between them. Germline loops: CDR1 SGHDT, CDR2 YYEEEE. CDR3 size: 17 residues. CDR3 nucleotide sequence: TGTGCCAGCAGCTTGGAGGCCCTGGGGGCGCGGGGAAACACCATATATTTT. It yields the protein CASSLEALGARGNTIYF. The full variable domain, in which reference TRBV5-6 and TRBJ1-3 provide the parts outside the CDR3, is DAGVTQSPTHLIKTRGQQVTLRCSPKSGHDTVSWYQQALGQGPQFIFQYYEEEERQRGNFPDRFSGHQFPNYSSELNVNALLLGDSALYLCASSLEALGARGNTIYFGEGSWLTVV.

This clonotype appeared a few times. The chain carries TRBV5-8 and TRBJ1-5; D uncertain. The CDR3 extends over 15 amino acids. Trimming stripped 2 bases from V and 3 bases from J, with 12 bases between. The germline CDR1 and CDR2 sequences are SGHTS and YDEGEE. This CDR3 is CASSLGRVNNQPQHF. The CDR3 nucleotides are TGTGCCAGCAGCTTAGGGAGGGTAAACAATCAGCCCCAGCATTTT.

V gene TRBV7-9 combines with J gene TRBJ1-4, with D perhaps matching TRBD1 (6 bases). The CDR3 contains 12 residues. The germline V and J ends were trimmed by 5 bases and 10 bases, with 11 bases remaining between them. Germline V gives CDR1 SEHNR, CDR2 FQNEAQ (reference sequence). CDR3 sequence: CASSGVGAKLFF. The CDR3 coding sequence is TGTGCCAGCAGCGGGGTGGGGGCAAAACTGTTTTTT.

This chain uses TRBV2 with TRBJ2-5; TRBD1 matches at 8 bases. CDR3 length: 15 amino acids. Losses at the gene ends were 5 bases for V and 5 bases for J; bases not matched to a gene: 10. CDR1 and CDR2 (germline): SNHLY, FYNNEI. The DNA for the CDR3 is TGTGCCAGCAGTTCAAAGTCAGGGGGCTGGGAGACCCAGTACTTC. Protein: CASSSKSGGWETQYF.

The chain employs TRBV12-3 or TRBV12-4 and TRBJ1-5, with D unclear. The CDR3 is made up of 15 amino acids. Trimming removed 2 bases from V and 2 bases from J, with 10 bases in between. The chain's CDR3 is CASSLTGGRNQPQHF. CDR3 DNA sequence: TGTGCCAGCAGTTTAACGGGAGGCCGCAATCAGCCCCAGCATTTT.

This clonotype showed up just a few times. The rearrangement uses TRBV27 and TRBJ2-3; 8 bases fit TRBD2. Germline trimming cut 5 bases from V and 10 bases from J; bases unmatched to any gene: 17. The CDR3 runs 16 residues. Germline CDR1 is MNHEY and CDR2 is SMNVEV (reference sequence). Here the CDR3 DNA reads TGTGCCAGCAGTCCCCCGCCCGGGACTAGTCCCCCGGCGCAGTATTTT. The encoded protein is CASSPPPGTSPPAQYF.